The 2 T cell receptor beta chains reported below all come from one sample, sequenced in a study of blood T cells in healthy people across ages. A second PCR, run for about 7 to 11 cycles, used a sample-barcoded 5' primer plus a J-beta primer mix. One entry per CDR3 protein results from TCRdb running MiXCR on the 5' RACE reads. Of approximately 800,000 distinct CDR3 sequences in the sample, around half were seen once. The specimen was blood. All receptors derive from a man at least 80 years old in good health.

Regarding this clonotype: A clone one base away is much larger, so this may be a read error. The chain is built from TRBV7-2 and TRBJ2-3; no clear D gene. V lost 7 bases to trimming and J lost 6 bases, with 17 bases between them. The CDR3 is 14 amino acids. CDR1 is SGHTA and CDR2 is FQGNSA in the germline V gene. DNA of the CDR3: TGTGCCAGCAACCCTTCCGGGCCCCTGGATACGCAGTATTTT. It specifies CASNPSGPLDTQYF.

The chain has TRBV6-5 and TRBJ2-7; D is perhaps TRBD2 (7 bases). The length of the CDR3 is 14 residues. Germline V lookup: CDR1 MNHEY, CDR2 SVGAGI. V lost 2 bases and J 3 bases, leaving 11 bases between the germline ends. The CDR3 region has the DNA TGTGCCAGCAGTTACGAGGGGGGGGGCTACGAGCAGTACTTC. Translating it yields CASSYEGGGYEQYF.